This section outlines one TCR beta chain sequence together with its context. Its target is unknown. The data were obtained in a study of CD8+ T cells in alopecia areata. Study-level results: Scalp sample data also include resident alphabeta T cells from normal skin. Clonality was higher in lesional than normal scalp, especially in alopecia totalis/universalis. Because one nonresponder was included, the link of baseline CD8+ expansion to response is considered uncertain.

After isolation, RNA underwent reverse transcription to generate cDNA as the sequencing template. The protocol was immunoSEQ multiplex PCR, while the TCRdb copy is restricted to in-frame clones and leaves out a portion. This table holds roughly 200,000 clones, around 43% found once. The CDR3 is 20 amino acids. The germline V gene encodes CDR1 SGHRS and CDR2 YFSETQ. The V gene end was trimmed by 1 base and the J gene end by 2 bases; junction bases not matched to a gene: 10. As to treatment: oral pan-JAK inhibitor, 5-10 mg twice daily. Specimens obtained from alopecia areata patients comprised lesional scalp punch biopsies and peripheral blood.

This TCR came from a human donor with alopecia areata. This chain connects TRBV5-1 to TRBJ2-2; 14 bases align to TRBD2. The starting material was CD4+ T cells sorted from blood, obtained at approximately week 36, from a patient treated with tofacitinib. CDR3 bases: TGCGCCAGCAGCTTGATGGGGACTAGCGGGAGCATTCGTAACACCGGGGAGCTGTTTTTT. Translation: CASSLMGTSGSIRNTGELFF.